A single sample gave rise to the 14 T cell receptor beta chains below, sequenced in a study of cytomegalovirus exposure and HLA in healthy donors. 60 Vbeta and 13 Jbeta primers were used in PCR. Repertoires were generated with immunoSEQ multiplex PCR, while TCRdb's copy carries only in-frame clones and drops some. The table includes over 150,000 clones, over 65% detected once. Sequencing used PBMCs. These receptors were collected from a woman between 35 and 50 years old in good health and CMV-seropositive.

The J gene is TRBJ2-1, the V gene TRBV7-2; the match to TRBD2 covers 10 bases. The J segment lost 9 bases and the V segment lost 2 bases, leaving 7 bases of the junction unmatched. The CDR3 contains 15 residues. Germline CDR1 SGHTA, CDR2 FQGNSA. The CDR3 region has the DNA TGTGCCAGCAGCTTACGTCTAGCGGGAGTAGGTGAGCAGTTCTTC. Protein sequence: CASSLRLAGVGEQFF. The full variable domain, its missing parts supplied by reference TRBV7-2 and TRBJ2-1, is GAGVSQSPSNKVTEKGKDVELRCDPISGHTALYWYRQSLGQGLEFLIYFQGNSAPDKSGLPSDRFSAERTGGSVSTLTIQRTQQEDSAVYLCASSLRLAGVGEQFFGPGTRLTVL.

The chain joins TRBV7-9 to TRBJ2-5, with 11 bases that match TRBD2. Germline CDR1 is SEHNR and CDR2 is FQNEAQ (reference sequence). With V trimmed by 5 bases and J by 4 bases, 9 bases remained unmatched. This CDR3 has 16 amino acids. CDR3 region: CASSGGGGLAGETQYF. CDR3 in DNA: TGTGCCAGCAGCGGGGGGGGCGGACTAGCGGGAGAGACCCAGTACTTC.

This clone appeared a single time. The chain links TRBV7-9 to TRBJ2-3; 13 bases map to TRBD2. Trimming cost V 5 bases and J 0 bases; bases outside gene matches: 8. CDR1 is SEHNR, CDR2 FQNEAQ, per germline (reference sequence). The CDR3 extends over 18 amino acids. The CDR3 region has the DNA TGTGCCAGCAGCCCTGGGACTAGCGGGATCCCTAGCACAGATACGCAGTATTTT. Protein: CASSPGTSGIPSTDTQYF.

The V gene is TRBV19, the J gene TRBJ2-7; 10 positions agree with TRBD1. The germline gives CDR1 LNHDA, CDR2 SQIVND (reference sequence). The CDR3 is 17 residues long. V was pared by 6 bases and J by 2 bases, with 13 bases of the junction left unmatched. The CDR3 protein is CASSWDRGPAQTYEQYF. The CDR3 nucleotides are TGTGCCAGTAGCTGGGACAGGGGTCCTGCACAGACCTACGAGCAGTACTTC.

The J gene is TRBJ1-1, the V gene TRBV27; no firm D call. V was clipped by 4 bases and J by 5 bases, with 11 bases between them. This CDR3 has 13 residues. Germline values: CDR1 MNHEY, CDR2 SMNVEV (reference sequence). CDR3 nucleotide sequence: TGTGCCAGCAGTTCTGCGGGGAGGACTGAAGCTTTCTTT. This sequence encodes CASSSAGRTEAFF.

This rearrangement joins TRBV6-1 to TRBJ2-1; unclear D gene. V was trimmed by 4 bases and J by 7 bases, leaving 11 bases between them. This CDR3 contains 13 residues. Germline V gives CDR1 MNHNS, CDR2 SASEGT. The CDR3 loop is CASSVNLPNEQFF. CDR3 nucleotide sequence: TGTGCCAGCAGTGTCAACTTACCAAATGAGCAGTTCTTC.

The sample holds a few counts of this clone. The chain couples TRBV1 to TRBJ1-2; no DNA check was done on the table's D call, TRBD1. TRBV1 is recorded as a pseudogene. There are 14 residues in the CDR3. The DNA of the CDR3 is TGCACCAGCAGCCTTCCAGGGGGCGAGTATGGCTACACCTTC. Its protein product is CTSSLPGGEYGYTF.

The rearrangement uses TRBV18 and TRBJ2-3, with 7 nucleotides matching TRBD1. The germline V gene has CDR1 KGHSH and CDR2 LQKENI. The CDR3 is made up of 16 amino acids. J was trimmed by 2 bases and V by 3 bases; bases with no gene match: 8. Here the CDR3 reads CASSPPRDRNTDTQYF. CDR3 sequence (DNA): TGTGCCAGCTCACCCCCCCGGGACAGAAACACAGATACGCAGTATTTT.

The chain couples TRBV9 to TRBJ2-3; 12 nucleotides match TRBD1. V lost 4 bases and J lost 2; bases outside the gene matches: 5. This CDR3 region has 16 residues. Per the germline V gene, CDR1 is SGDLS and CDR2 is YYNGEE. The CDR3 DNA reads TGTGCCAGCAGCCCCCGGGACAGGGGGCTCACAGATACGCAGTATTTT. Translated, it gives CASSPRDRGLTDTQYF.

The V gene is TRBV28, the J gene TRBJ2-7; D possibly corresponds to TRBD1 (6 bases). CDR3 size: 13 residues. Germline-derived CDR1 and CDR2 are MDHEN and SYDVKM. Trimming left V 11 bases short and J 4 bases short, with 18 bases between. The DNA of the CDR3 is TGTGCCGGATCACAAACAGGGCTGTACGAGCAGTACTTC. It translates to CAGSQTGLYEQYF.

The CDR3 DNA sequence: TGTGCCAGCAGCTTAATGGCAGAGGGTCTGGCTAATGAAAAACTGTTTTTT. Its translation is CASSLMAEGLANEKLFF. The V gene is TRBV5-5, the J gene TRBJ1-4; D is undetermined. CDR1 and CDR2 (germline): SGHKS, YYEKEE (reference sequence). Trimming removed 2 bases from V and 3 bases from J, with 17 bases in between. This CDR3 has 17 amino acids. The full variable domain, in which reference TRBV5-5 and TRBJ1-4 provide the parts outside the CDR3, is DAGVTQSPTHLIKTRGQQVTLRCSPISGHKSVSWYQQVLGQGPQFIFQYYEKEERGRGNFPDRFSARQFPNYSSELNVNALLLGDSALYLCASSLMAEGLANEKLFFGSGTQLSVL.

This chain uses TRBV6-5 with TRBJ1-2, with D tentatively TRBD1 (5 bases). V gave up 3 bases and J gave up 4 bases, with 9 bases separating them. The CDR3 is 13 amino acids. In germline, CDR1 is MNHEY, CDR2 SVGAGI. The chain's CDR3 is CASSYGATYGYTF. In DNA, the CDR3 is TGTGCCAGCAGTTATGGGGCGACCTATGGCTACACCTTC.

This clone was seen only a few times. The chain combines TRBV25-1 with TRBJ2-5; 7 bases fit TRBD1. The J call may be faulty, since TRBJ2-7 better matches the DNA end. Germline CDR1 and CDR2: MGHDK and SYGVNS. The CDR3 is made up of 14 amino acids. The DNA of the CDR3 is TGTGCCAGTACTCCTCCGGGACAGATCTACGAGCAGTACTTC. This translates into CASTPPGQIYEQYF.

A remark on this clone: This sample includes further DNA sequences coding for the same CDR3. The chain joins TRBV28 to TRBJ2-2; D is unclear. The V and J ends lost 6 bases and 2 bases respectively, with 7 bases between them. The germline V gene encodes CDR1 MDHEN and CDR2 SYDVKM. CDR3 length equals 13 residues. For the CDR3, the DNA is TGTGCCAGCAGCTCTCTAAACACCGGGGAGCTGTTTTTT. It translates to CASSSLNTGELFF.